A single sample is the source of the 29 T cell receptor beta chains below, sequenced in a study of identical twins. TCRdb re-derived calls from the 5' RACE reads in MiXCR, one entry per CDR3 protein. The sample carries approximately 1.8 million distinct CDR3 sequences, around a third recorded once. Sequencing was carried out using cord blood. The source of these receptors is a newborn girl in good health.

This clonotype was seen only a few times. The chain recombines TRBV27 with TRBJ1-1; no clear D. V lost 4 bases to trimming and J lost 1 base, with 10 bases between them. The CDR3 spans 14 residues. CDR1 is MNHEY and CDR2 is SMNVEV in the germline V gene (reference sequence). The CDR3: CASSSTTRNTEAFF. The DNA for the CDR3 is TGTGCCAGCAGTTCTACCACCCGGAACACTGAAGCTTTCTTT.

This chain links TRBV6-6 with TRBJ1-1; 7 bases map to TRBD1. The V gene end was trimmed by 6 bases and the J gene end by 1 base; junction bases not matched to a gene: 8. The CDR3 loop spans 15 amino acids. Germline V gene lookup returns CDR1 MNHNY and CDR2 SVGAGI (reference sequence). DNA of the CDR3: TGTGCCAGCAGCTCCATTAGGGGGCGGAACACTGAAGCTTTCTTT. Translation gives CASSSIRGRNTEAFF.

The chain employs TRBV14 and TRBJ1-1; D gene uncertain. The CDR3 is 16 residues long. V was shortened by 4 bases and J by 1 base, with 16 bases between the two germline ends. Germline loops: CDR1 SGHDN, CDR2 FVKESK. The CDR3 region is CASSRTGLRANTEAFF. DNA for the CDR3: TGTGCCAGCAGCCGAACCGGGCTCCGAGCGAACACTGAAGCTTTCTTT.

CDR3 protein: CASKRGHGYTF. For the CDR3, the DNA is TGTGCCAGCAAACGGGGTCATGGCTACACCTTC. The chain combines TRBV6-5 with TRBJ1-2; D is unresolved. The V and J ends lost 7 bases and 6 bases respectively, with 9 bases between them. The length of the CDR3 is 11 residues. CDR1 is MNHEY and CDR2 is SVGAGI in the germline V gene.

This clonotype has a handful of counts. The chain recombines TRBV14 with TRBJ2-1, with 7 bases fitting TRBD1. Germline CDR1 reads SGHDN; CDR2 reads FVKESK. Germline trimming cut 4 bases from V and 7 bases from J; bases unmatched to any gene: 7. This CDR3 comprises 14 residues. The CDR3 DNA sequence: TGTGCCAGCAGCCTACTACAGGGGTGGAATGAGCAGTTCTTC. It translates to CASSLLQGWNEQFF. Drawing the rest from reference TRBV14 and TRBJ2-1, the complete variable domain is EAGVTQFPSHSVIEKGQTVTLRCDPISGHDNLYWYRRVMGKEIKFLLHFVKESKQDESGMPNNRFLAERTGGTYSTLKVQPAELEDSGVYFCASSLLQGWNEQFFGPGTRLTVL.

J is TRBJ2-4 and V is TRBV18; D may be TRBD2 (6 bases). The V and J ends lost 5 bases and 6 bases respectively, with 11 bases between them. CDR1 is KGHSH, CDR2 LQKENI, per germline. The length of the CDR3 is 13 residues. CDR3 in amino acids: CASSTDYTNIQYF. DNA for the CDR3: TGTGCCAGCTCAACGGACTATACAAACATTCAGTACTTC.

In this sample, this clonotype turned up many times. This chain links TRBV10-1 with TRBJ2-3; TRBD1 aligns across 7 bases. The germline CDR1 and CDR2 sequences are WNHNN and SYGVQD (reference sequence). Losses at the gene ends were 0 bases for V and 4 bases for J; bases not matched to a gene: 1. The CDR3 extends over 14 amino acids. CDR3 region: CASSESGGADTQYF. The CDR3 coding sequence is TGCGCCAGCAGTGAGTCAGGGGGCGCAGATACGCAGTATTTT.

There are a few counts of this clonotype. This chain links TRBV28 with TRBJ1-5, with D possibly being TRBD1 (5 bases). The ends were cut back, 1 base at V and 2 bases at J, with 12 bases in the middle. The germline V gene encodes CDR1 MDHEN and CDR2 SYDVKM. The CDR3 totals 16 residues. In DNA, the CDR3 is TGTGCCAGCAGTTTATTTCCAGGGAGAGGCAATCAGCCCCAGCATTTT. Translated: CASSLFPGRGNQPQHF.

Comments on this clonotype: A read error is possible here, since a much larger clone lies one base away. V is TRBV10-3 and J is TRBJ1-4; a possible D gene is TRBD1 (5 bases). This CDR3 spans 13 amino acids. Germline V CDR1 and CDR2: ENHRY, SYGVKD. The CDR3 loop is CAVSESRAEKLFF. The CDR3 coding sequence is TGTGCCGTCAGTGAGTCCAGGGCTGAAAAACTGTTTTTT.

V is TRBV10-3 and J is TRBJ2-5, with D perhaps matching TRBD1 (6 bases). The CDR3 has 13 amino acids. CDR1 and CDR2 from the germline V gene are ENHRY and SYGVKD. The V end was cut by 3 bases, the J end by 5 bases, with 10 bases between. CDR3 sequence reads: CAISDGGSETQYF. DNA for the CDR3: TGTGCCATCAGTGATGGGGGCTCGGAGACCCAGTACTTC.

The V gene is TRBV7-2, the J gene TRBJ2-2, with 10 bases that match TRBD2. The CDR3 is 15 residues long. The trim removed 7 bases at V and 4 bases at J, leaving 6 bases unmatched. Germline assignment: CDR1 SGHTA and CDR2 FQGNSA. The DNA for the CDR3 is TGTGCCAGCACCCCTTCTAGCGGGAGCACCGGGGAGCTGTTTTTT. Its translation is CASTPSSGSTGELFF. Variable domain in full (rest from reference TRBV7-2 and TRBJ2-2): GAGVSQSPSNKVTEKGKDVELRCDPISGHTALYWYRQSLGQGLEFLIYFQGNSAPDKSGLPSDRFSAERTGGSVSTLTIQRTQQEDSAVYLCASTPSSGSTGELFFGEGSRLTVL.

The V call is TRBV10-3, the J call TRBJ1-4, with 9 nucleotides matching TRBD1. The CDR3 extends over 16 amino acids. Germline V gene lookup returns CDR1 ENHRY and CDR2 SYGVKD. J gave up 8 bases and V 0 bases, and 7 bases lay outside the gene matches. In DNA, the CDR3 is TGTGCCATCAGTGAGTCGGCCGGGACAGGGCGCGAAAAACTGTTTTTT. Translating it yields CAISESAGTGREKLFF.

The genes are TRBV18 and TRBJ2-1; D is possibly TRBD2 (5 bases). Germline CDR1 and CDR2: KGHSH and LQKENI. V was shortened by 2 bases and J by 15 bases, with 26 bases between the two germline ends. This CDR3 is built from 16 residues. CDR3 DNA: TGTGCCAGCTCACCAGACACTGCTAGCCGAGGCCACCAAGGGTTCTTC. Residues: CASSPDTASRGHQGFF.

In this sample, this clonotype turned up a few times. The genes are TRBV7-2 and TRBJ1-2, with TRBD1 identical over 7 bases. The CDR3 runs 16 residues. From germline, CDR1 is SGHTA and CDR2 FQGNSA. The ends lost 4 bases at V and 4 bases at J; junction bases unmatched: 12. CDR3: CASSWPKGAALYGYTF. CDR3 nucleotides: TGTGCCAGCAGCTGGCCTAAGGGGGCGGCACTCTATGGCTACACCTTC.

This clonotype was seen a handful of times. The rearrangement uses TRBV29-1 and TRBJ2-3, with TRBD2 matching 9 bases. Trimming cost V 6 bases and J 0 bases; bases outside gene matches: 4. CDR3 length equals 14 residues. The germline gives CDR1 SQVTM, CDR2 ANQGSEA. The CDR3 DNA is TGCAGCGTGGTGACTAGCGGTAGCACAGATACGCAGTATTTT. Its protein product is CSVVTSGSTDTQYF.

This clonotype appeared a few times. The chain is built from TRBV5-1 and TRBJ1-4; D unclear. Trimming shortened V by 0 bases and J by 3 bases, and 6 bases separated the two germline ends. The CDR3 sequence is 14 residues long. Germline-derived CDR1 and CDR2 are SGHRS and YFSETQ. In DNA, the CDR3 is TGCGCCAGCAGCTTGGTCAGGCCTAATGAAAAACTGTTTTTT. Its translation: CASSLVRPNEKLFF.

J is TRBJ2-1 and V is TRBV27; 9 bases align to TRBD2. This CDR3 spans 16 amino acids. V was clipped by 5 bases and J by 2 bases; unmatched bases: 7. CDR1 is MNHEY, CDR2 SMNVEV, per germline (reference sequence). In DNA form, the CDR3 reads TGTGCCAGCAGTAAGGGACAGCGGGAGGCCTACAATGAGCAGTTCTTC. It encodes CASSKGQREAYNEQFF.

The chain uses TRBV9 and TRBJ2-3; D unclear. The CDR3 length is 18 residues. The V and J ends lost 0 bases and 4 bases respectively, with 21 bases between them. CDR1 is SGDLS and CDR2 is YYNGEE in the germline V gene. The CDR3 loop reads CASSVVPRSNIVADTQYF. The CDR3 region has the DNA TGTGCCAGCAGCGTAGTCCCCAGATCCAATATTGTAGCAGATACGCAGTATTTT.

In this sample, this clonotype turned up once. CDR3 bases: TGTGCCAGCAGTTTAACGGGGGGGCCTTACGAGCAGTTCTTC. This encodes CASSLTGGPYEQFF. The chain recombines TRBV27 with TRBJ2-1; 8 positions match TRBD2. Germline CDR1 and CDR2: MNHEY and SMNVEV (reference sequence). The V segment lost 2 bases and the J segment 10 bases; nucleotides outside the gene matches: 7. The CDR3 runs to 14 residues.

This clonotype was picked up a small number of times. The chain carries TRBV20-1 and TRBJ2-7; either TRBD1 or TRBD2 may supply D (5 bases each). V lost 3 bases and J lost 2, with 8 bases in between. Germline V CDR1 and CDR2: DFQATT, SNEGSKA (reference sequence). The CDR3 extends over 12 amino acids. CDR3: CSARGEPYEQYF. The CDR3 DNA reads TGCAGTGCTAGGGGGGAACCCTACGAGCAGTACTTC.

This clonotype was seen a handful of times. This chain connects TRBV4-2 to TRBJ2-3, with D perhaps TRBD1 or TRBD2 (5 bases each). The CDR3 sequence is 16 residues long. The germline V gene encodes CDR1 LGHNA and CDR2 YNFKEQ. Deletions cut 3 bases from V and 2 bases from J, with 15 bases between. The CDR3 nucleotides are TGTGCCAGCAGCCACGTAGGAGAGGGGACCACAGATACGCAGTATTTT. The encoded protein is CASSHVGEGTTDTQYF.

J is TRBJ2-3 and V is TRBV7-2; 16 bases are a match to TRBD2. CDR1 is SGHTA, CDR2 FQGNSA, per germline. The J segment lost 8 bases and the V segment lost 4 bases, leaving 3 bases of the junction unmatched. The CDR3 is 15 residues long. CDR3 DNA: TGTGCCAGCAGCTCAGGGACTAGCGGGGGGGCTACGCAGTATTTT. Translation gives CASSSGTSGGATQYF.

The chain is built from TRBV5-5 and TRBJ1-1; tentatively, D is TRBD1 (6 bases). From germline, CDR1 is SGHKS and CDR2 YYEKEE (reference sequence). The ends were cut back, 3 bases at V and 8 bases at J, with 14 bases in the middle. This CDR3 contains 13 residues. The CDR3 protein is CASSWAVQGEAFF. CDR3 sequence (DNA): TGTGCCAGCAGCTGGGCAGTACAGGGAGAAGCTTTCTTT.

This clonotype was counted a single time. The rearrangement links TRBV21-1 to TRBJ2-5; TRBD2 is the table's D call, not checked against the DNA. TRBV21-1 is described as a pseudogene. The length of the CDR3 is 16 residues. The CDR3 sequence: CASSKILAGDQETQYF. The CDR3, as DNA: TGTGCCAGCAGCAAAATCCTAGCGGGCGATCAAGAGACCCAGTACTTC.

The chain joins TRBV12-3 or TRBV12-4 to TRBJ2-7; the D gene is possibly TRBD1 (6 bases). This CDR3 is 14 amino acids long. Deletions cut 3 bases from V and 5 bases from J, with 14 bases between. CDR3 nucleotide sequence: TGTGCCAGCAGTTTGGGCACAGGGAAACACGAGCAGTACTTC. Its translation: CASSLGTGKHEQYF.

As concerns this clonotype: An end of the junction does not agree with germline; a read error may underlie this. The CDR3, as DNA: TGTGCCAGCAGTTTCGAGCGGGAGGGCCTGGAGACCCGGTACTTC. Residues: CASSFEREGLETRYF. The rearrangement links TRBV27 to TRBJ2-5, with 10 bases aligning to TRBD2. Germline-derived CDR1 and CDR2 are MNHEY and SMNVEV (reference sequence). This CDR3 contains 15 residues.

V gene TRBV4-1 combines with J gene TRBJ2-3, with 10 bases matching TRBD2. The CDR3 runs to 17 residues. V shed 4 bases, J shed 3 bases, and the junction held 10 bases outside the gene matches. CDR1 is MGHRA, CDR2 YSYEKL, per germline. The CDR3 reads CASSPHPLAGQTDTQYF. The DNA of the CDR3 is TGCGCCAGCAGCCCCCACCCACTAGCGGGGCAAACAGATACGCAGTATTTT.

This clonotype was detected once. The V gene is TRBV10-3, the J gene TRBJ2-5, with 11 bases fitting TRBD1. V dropped 6 bases and J dropped 4; count of bases not matched to a gene: 7. The CDR3 runs to 15 residues. CDR1 and CDR2 from the germline V gene are ENHRY and SYGVKD. CDR3 DNA: TGTGCCATCAGCTCCGGACAGGGGGCCATAGAGACCCAGTACTTC. This encodes CAISSGQGAIETQYF.

With respect to this clonotype: With a much larger clone just one base away, this may be a read error. The V call is TRBV7-9, the J call TRBJ1-2; D possibly corresponds to TRBD1 (6 bases). In germline, CDR1 is SEHNR, CDR2 FQNEAQ (reference sequence). CDR3 length: 15 amino acids. The CDR3 nucleotides are TGTGCCAGCAGCTTATGGCAGGGGTCTAACTATGGCTGCACCTTC. Translated: CASSLWQGSNYGCTF.